The rows below give T cell receptor beta chains drawn from one sample of a study of radiotherapy plus CTLA-4 blockade in lung cancer. Clones were read by immunoSEQ multiplex PCR, and TCRdb kept only the in-frame ones, dropping some. In the table there are around 53,000 clones, 65% to 90% of which are singletons. The sample in question was peripheral blood, obtained from a patient treated with radiotherapy plus ipilimumab. The receptors stem from a human donor with non-small cell lung cancer that progressed on radiotherapy plus ipilimumab. Some clones in this sample may be carry-over from other donors' samples. Each CDR3 is given with its conserved first and last residue. The D gene is left open where the match is weak. Only some rows state a clone size, as once, few, many or a class for expanded clones.

j_call: TRBJ2-7
v_call: TRBV27
d_call: TRBD1
clone_size: once
cdr3_aa: CASSSDRGEYEQYF
cdr3_nt: TGTGCCAGCAGTTCGGACAGGGGAGAGTACGAGCAGTACTTC

j_call: TRBJ2-4
v_call: TRBV20-1
d_call: TRBD1
clone_size: NA
cdr3_aa: CSARGTGVWDF
cdr3_nt: TGCAGTGCTAGGGGGACAGGCGTATGGGACTTC

j_call: TRBJ1-1
v_call: TRBV11-2
d_call: NA
clone_size: NA
cdr3_aa: CASSRQSHTEAFF
cdr3_nt: TGTGCCAGCAGCCGACAGAGCCACACTGAAGCTTTCTTT

j_call: TRBJ1-2
v_call: TRBV9
d_call: TRBD1
clone_size: NA
cdr3_aa: CASNSDRGEVMDGYTF
cdr3_nt: TGTGCCAGCAACTCGGACAGGGGAGAGGTAATGGATGGCTACACCTTC

j_call: TRBJ1-2
v_call: TRBV12-5
d_call: TRBD1
clone_size: few
cdr3_aa: CASSQGDRANYGYTF
cdr3_nt: TGTGCTAGTAGCCAAGGGGACAGGGCTAACTATGGCTACACCTTC

j_call: TRBJ1-5
v_call: TRBV15
d_call: NA
clone_size: NA
cdr3_aa: CATSRETGLSNQPQHF
cdr3_nt: TGTGCCACCAGCAGAGAAACAGGGTTGAGCAATCAGCCCCAGCATTTT

j_call: TRBJ1-5
v_call: TRBV6-1
d_call: NA
clone_size: NA
cdr3_aa: CASSEVSEQPQHF
cdr3_nt: TGTGCCAGCAGTGAAGTGAGCGAACAGCCCCAGCATTTT

j_call: TRBJ1-1
v_call: TRBV6-5
d_call: NA
clone_size: NA
cdr3_aa: CASSYQRGTSRAFF
cdr3_nt: TGTGCCAGCAGTTATCAAAGAGGAACCTCTAGAGCTTTCTTT

j_call: TRBJ2-4
v_call: TRBV5-1
d_call: NA
clone_size: NA
cdr3_aa: CASPRTVPSSQKRDF
cdr3_nt: TGCGCCAGTCCGAGGACCGTTCCGTCGAGCCAAAAGAGGGACTTC

j_call: TRBJ2-7
v_call: TRBV5-1
d_call: TRBD2
clone_size: NA
cdr3_aa: CASSFSGDPTYEQYF
cdr3_nt: TGCGCCAGCAGCTTTAGCGGGGACCCTACCTACGAGCAGTACTTC

j_call: TRBJ1-5
v_call: TRBV5-6
d_call: TRBD1
clone_size: NA
cdr3_aa: CASSQDRDQPQHF
cdr3_nt: TGTGCCAGCAGCCAGGACAGGGATCAGCCCCAGCATTTT

j_call: TRBJ2-1
v_call: TRBV6-5
d_call: TRBD1
clone_size: NA
cdr3_aa: CASTPTGNYNEQFF
cdr3_nt: TGTGCCAGCACTCCGACAGGGAACTACAATGAGCAGTTCTTC

j_call: TRBJ2-1
v_call: TRBV18
d_call: NA
clone_size: NA
cdr3_aa: CASSFGRSYNEQFF
cdr3_nt: TGTGCCAGCTCCTTCGGGAGAAGCTACAATGAGCAGTTCTTC

j_call: TRBJ2-7
v_call: TRBV5-1
d_call: NA
clone_size: NA
cdr3_aa: CASSLVAKQYNSYEQYF
cdr3_nt: TGCGCCAGCAGCTTGGTCGCTAAGCAATATAACTCCTACGAGCAGTACTTC

j_call: TRBJ2-3
v_call: TRBV6-6
d_call: TRBD2
clone_size: NA
cdr3_aa: CASITGTSGKDTQYF
cdr3_nt: TGTGCCAGCATTACCGGGACTAGCGGGAAAGATACGCAGTATTTT

j_call: TRBJ1-1
v_call: TRBV9
d_call: NA
clone_size: NA
cdr3_aa: CASSGTANTEAFF
cdr3_nt: TGTGCCAGCAGCGGGACAGCGAACACTGAAGCTTTCTTT

j_call: TRBJ2-2
v_call: TRBV11-2
d_call: NA
clone_size: once
cdr3_aa: CASSLSSSTGELFF
cdr3_nt: TGTGCCAGCAGCTTATCTAGCAGCACCGGGGAGCTGTTTTTT

j_call: TRBJ1-4
v_call: TRBV20-1
d_call: TRBD1
clone_size: NA
cdr3_aa: CSGDRDEKLFF
cdr3_nt: TGCAGTGGCGACAGGGATGAAAAACTGTTTTTT

j_call: TRBJ2-1
v_call: TRBV5-1
d_call: NA
clone_size: NA
cdr3_aa: CASSLAVGGSYNEQFF
cdr3_nt: TGCGCCAGCAGCTTGGCCGTAGGGGGCTCCTACAATGAGCAGTTCTTC

j_call: TRBJ1-4
v_call: TRBV19
d_call: NA
clone_size: NA
cdr3_aa: CASRWGLNNEKLFF
cdr3_nt: TGTGCCAGTAGATGGGGACTGAATAATGAAAAACTGTTTTTT

j_call: TRBJ1-4
v_call: TRBV4-1
d_call: NA
clone_size: NA
cdr3_aa: CASSQDLGLGAFEKLFF
cdr3_nt: TGCGCCAGCAGCCAAGATCTTGGATTGGGAGCTTTTGAAAAACTGTTTTTT

j_call: TRBJ1-1
v_call: TRBV10-2
d_call: NA
clone_size: NA
cdr3_aa: CASSEALGGSTEAFF
cdr3_nt: TGCGCCAGCAGTGAGGCTCTGGGAGGGAGTACTGAAGCTTTCTTT

j_call: TRBJ1-1
v_call: TRBV28
d_call: NA
clone_size: NA
cdr3_aa: CASSETAVTEAFF
cdr3_nt: TGTGCCAGCAGCGAAACGGCGGTGACTGAAGCTTTCTTT

j_call: TRBJ2-5
v_call: TRBV5-1
d_call: NA
clone_size: NA
cdr3_aa: CASRDQGSGTQYF
cdr3_nt: TGCGCCAGCAGGGACCAGGGGTCGGGGACCCAGTACTTC

j_call: TRBJ2-7
v_call: TRBV7-2
d_call: TRBD1
clone_size: NA
cdr3_aa: CASSLVRQGVYEQYF
cdr3_nt: TGTGCCAGCAGCTTAGTGAGGCAGGGGGTCTACGAGCAGTACTTC

j_call: TRBJ1-2
v_call: TRBV6-1
d_call: TRBD1
clone_size: NA
cdr3_aa: CASSREVGTGADYTF
cdr3_nt: TGTGCCAGCAGCCGAGAGGTGGGGACAGGGGCCGACTACACCTTC